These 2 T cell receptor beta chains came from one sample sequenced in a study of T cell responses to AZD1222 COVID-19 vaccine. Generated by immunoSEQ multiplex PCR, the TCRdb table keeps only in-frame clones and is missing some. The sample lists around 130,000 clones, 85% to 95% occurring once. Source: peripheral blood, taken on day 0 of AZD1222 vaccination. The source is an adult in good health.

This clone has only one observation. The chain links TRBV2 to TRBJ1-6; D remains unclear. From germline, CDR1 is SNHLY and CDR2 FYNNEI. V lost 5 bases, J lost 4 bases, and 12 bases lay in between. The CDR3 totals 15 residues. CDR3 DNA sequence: TGTGCCAGCAGTCTTAGAGACACTTATAATTCACCCCTCCACTTT. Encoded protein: CASSLRDTYNSPLHF.

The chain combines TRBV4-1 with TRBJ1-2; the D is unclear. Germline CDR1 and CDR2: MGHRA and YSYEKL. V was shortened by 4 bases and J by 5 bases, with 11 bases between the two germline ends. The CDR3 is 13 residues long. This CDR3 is CASSRSFLYGYTF. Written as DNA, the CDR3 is TGCGCCAGCAGCCGCTCCTTTCTTTATGGCTACACCTTC.